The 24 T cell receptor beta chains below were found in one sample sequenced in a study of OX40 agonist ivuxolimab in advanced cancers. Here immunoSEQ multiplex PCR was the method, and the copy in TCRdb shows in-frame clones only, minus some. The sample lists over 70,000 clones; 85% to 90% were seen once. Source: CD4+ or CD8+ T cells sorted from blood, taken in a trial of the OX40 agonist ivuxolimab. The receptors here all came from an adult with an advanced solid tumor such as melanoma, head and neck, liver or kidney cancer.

The CDR3 is CASSPEGGDQPQHF. In DNA form, the CDR3 reads TGTGCCAGCAGCCCAGAGGGGGGAGACCAGCCCCAGCATTTT. This chain joins TRBV9 and TRBJ1-5, with D possibly TRBD1 on 6 matching bases. The germline gives CDR1 SGDLS, CDR2 YYNGEE. There are 14 residues in the CDR3. V was pared by 4 bases and J by 7 bases, with 15 bases between.

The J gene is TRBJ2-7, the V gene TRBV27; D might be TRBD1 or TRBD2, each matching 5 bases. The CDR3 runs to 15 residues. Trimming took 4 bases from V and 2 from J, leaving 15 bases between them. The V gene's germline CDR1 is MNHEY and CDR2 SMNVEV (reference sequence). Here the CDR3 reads CASSSRGVRPYEQYF. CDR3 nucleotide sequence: TGTGCCAGCAGTTCGAGGGGAGTTCGGCCCTACGAGCAGTACTTC.

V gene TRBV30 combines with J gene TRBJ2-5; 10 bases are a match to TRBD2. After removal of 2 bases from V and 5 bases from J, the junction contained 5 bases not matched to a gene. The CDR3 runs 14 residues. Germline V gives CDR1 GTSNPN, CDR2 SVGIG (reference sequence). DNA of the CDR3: TGTGCCTGGAGTACGGGACTAGCGTCGGAGACCCAGTACTTC. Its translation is CAWSTGLASETQYF. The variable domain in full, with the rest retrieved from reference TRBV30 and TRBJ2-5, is SQTIHQWPATLVQPVGSPLSLECTVEGTSNPNLYWYRQAAGRGLQLLFYSVGIGQISSEVPQNLSASRPQDRQFILSSKKLLLSDSGFYLCAWSTGLASETQYFGPGTRLLVL.

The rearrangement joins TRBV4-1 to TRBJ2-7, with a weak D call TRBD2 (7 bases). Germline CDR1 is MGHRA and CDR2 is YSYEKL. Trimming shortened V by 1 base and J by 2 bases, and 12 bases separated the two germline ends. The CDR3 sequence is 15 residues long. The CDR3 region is CASSQGPGGPYEQYF. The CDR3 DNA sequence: TGCGCCAGCAGCCAAGGACCCGGGGGGCCCTACGAGCAGTACTTC.

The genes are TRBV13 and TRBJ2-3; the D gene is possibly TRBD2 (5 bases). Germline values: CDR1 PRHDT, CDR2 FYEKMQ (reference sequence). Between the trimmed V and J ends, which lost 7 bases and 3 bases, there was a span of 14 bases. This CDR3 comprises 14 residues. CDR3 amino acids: CASKRESTTDTQYF. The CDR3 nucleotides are TGTGCCAGCAAACGGGAAAGCACGACAGATACGCAGTATTTT.

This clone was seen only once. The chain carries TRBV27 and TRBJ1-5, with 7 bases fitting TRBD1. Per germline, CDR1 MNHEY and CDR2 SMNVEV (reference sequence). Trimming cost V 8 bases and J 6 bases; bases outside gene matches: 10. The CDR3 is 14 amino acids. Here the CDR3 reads CASGQQGPSQPQHF. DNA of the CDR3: TGTGCCAGCGGACAACAGGGGCCAAGTCAGCCCCAGCATTTT.

CDR3: CASSLGFGQGSYEQYF. CDR3 nucleotide sequence: TGCGCCAGCAGCTTGGGCTTTGGACAGGGCTCCTACGAGCAGTACTTC. The chain carries TRBV5-1 and TRBJ2-7; 8 nucleotides agree with TRBD1. The CDR3 is 16 amino acids. V shed 0 bases and J 0 bases; nucleotides not matched to a gene: 5. CDR1 and CDR2 (germline): SGHRS, YFSETQ.

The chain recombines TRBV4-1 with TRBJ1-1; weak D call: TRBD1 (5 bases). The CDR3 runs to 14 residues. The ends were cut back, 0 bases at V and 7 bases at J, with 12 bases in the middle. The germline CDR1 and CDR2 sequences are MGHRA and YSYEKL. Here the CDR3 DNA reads TGCGCCAGCAGCCAAGATCGGGGACGGGTTGAAGCTTTCTTT. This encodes CASSQDRGRVEAFF.

The CDR3 sequence: CAISEDTIGVGEQYF. The CDR3 nucleotides read TGTGCCATCAGTGAGGACACGATCGGGGTTGGAGAGCAGTACTTC. This chain uses TRBV10-3 with TRBJ2-7; D is perhaps TRBD2 (5 bases). Germline CDR1 is ENHRY and CDR2 is SYGVKD. V shed 2 bases and J shed 7 bases, with 18 bases lying between them. This CDR3 comprises 15 residues.

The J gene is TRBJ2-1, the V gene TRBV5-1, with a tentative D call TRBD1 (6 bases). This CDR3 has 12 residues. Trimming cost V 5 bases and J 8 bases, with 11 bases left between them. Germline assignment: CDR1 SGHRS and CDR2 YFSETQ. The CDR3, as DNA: TGCGCCAGCAGGGGGGCCGCTTATGAGCAGTTCTTC. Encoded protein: CASRGAAYEQFF.

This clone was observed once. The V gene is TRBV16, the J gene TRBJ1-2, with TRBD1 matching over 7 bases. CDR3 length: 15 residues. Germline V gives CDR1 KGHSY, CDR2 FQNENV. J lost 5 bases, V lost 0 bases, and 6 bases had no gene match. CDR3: CASSQSGDSLYGYTF. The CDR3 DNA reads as TGTGCCAGCAGCCAATCCGGGGACAGCCTGTATGGCTACACCTTC.

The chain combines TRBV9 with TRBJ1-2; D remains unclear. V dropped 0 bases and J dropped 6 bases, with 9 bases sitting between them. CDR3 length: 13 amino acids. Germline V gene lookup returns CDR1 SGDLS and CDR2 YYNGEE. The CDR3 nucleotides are TGTGCCAGCAGCGTAGCTGGAGGGAATGGCTACACCTTC. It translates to CASSVAGGNGYTF.

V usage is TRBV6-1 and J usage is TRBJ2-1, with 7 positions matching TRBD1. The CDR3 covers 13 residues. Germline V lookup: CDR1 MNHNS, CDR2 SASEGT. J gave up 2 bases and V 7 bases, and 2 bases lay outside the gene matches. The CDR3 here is CASTDRAYNEQFF. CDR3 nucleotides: TGTGCCAGCACCGACAGGGCCTACAATGAGCAGTTCTTC.

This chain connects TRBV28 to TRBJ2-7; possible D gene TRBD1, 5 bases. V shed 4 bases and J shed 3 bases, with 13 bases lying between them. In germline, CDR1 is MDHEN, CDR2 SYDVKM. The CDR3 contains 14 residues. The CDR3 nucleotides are TGTGCCAGCAGTTACCGGGTCCAGGGCTACGAGCAGTACTTC. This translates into CASSYRVQGYEQYF.

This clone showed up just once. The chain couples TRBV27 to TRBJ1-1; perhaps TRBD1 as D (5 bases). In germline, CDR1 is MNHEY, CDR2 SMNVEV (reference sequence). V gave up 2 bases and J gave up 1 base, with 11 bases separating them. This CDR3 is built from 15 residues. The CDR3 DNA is TGTGCCAGCAGTTTAAGTAGGGGCCCGAACACTGAAGCTTTCTTT. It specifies CASSLSRGPNTEAFF.

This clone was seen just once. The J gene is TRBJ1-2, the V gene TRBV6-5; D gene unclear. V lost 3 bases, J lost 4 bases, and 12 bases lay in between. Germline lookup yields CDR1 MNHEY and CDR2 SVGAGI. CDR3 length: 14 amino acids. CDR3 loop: CASSYAGEVYGYTF. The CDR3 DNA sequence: TGTGCCAGCAGTTATGCTGGGGAAGTCTATGGCTACACCTTC.

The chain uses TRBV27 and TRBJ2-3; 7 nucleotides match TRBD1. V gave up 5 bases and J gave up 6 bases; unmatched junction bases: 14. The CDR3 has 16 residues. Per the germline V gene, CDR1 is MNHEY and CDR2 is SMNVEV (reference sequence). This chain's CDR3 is CASSPFTGAISDTQYF. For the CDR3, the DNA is TGTGCCAGCAGTCCGTTTACAGGGGCGATCAGTGATACGCAGTATTTT.

This CDR3 reads CASSFSTSGDQETQYF. CDR3 nucleotides: TGTGCCAGCAGCTTCTCGACTAGCGGGGATCAAGAGACCCAGTACTTC. This chain links TRBV7-9 with TRBJ2-5, with 11 positions matching TRBD2. Germline V lookup: CDR1 SEHNR, CDR2 FQNEAQ (reference sequence). V trimming: 3 bases; J trimming: 2 bases; junction bases outside the gene matches: 5. This CDR3 comprises 16 residues. The variable domain in full, completed from reference TRBV7-9 and TRBJ2-5, reads DTGVSQNPRHKITKRGQNVTFRCDPISEHNRLYWYRQTLGQGPEFLTYFQNEAQLEKSRLLSDRFSAERPKGSFSTLEIQRTEQGDSAMYLCASSFSTSGDQETQYFGPGTRLLVL.

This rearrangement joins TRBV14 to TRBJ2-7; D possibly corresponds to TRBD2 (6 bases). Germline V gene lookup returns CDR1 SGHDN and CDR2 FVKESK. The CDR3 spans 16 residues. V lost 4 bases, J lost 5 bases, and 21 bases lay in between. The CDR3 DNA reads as TGTGCCAGCAGCCCAAGCTATGGAGGGGTAGTCAACGAGCAGTACTTC. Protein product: CASSPSYGGVVNEQYF.

CDR3 amino acids: CAWTGLNEQYF. CDR3 nucleotide sequence: TGTGCCTGGACAGGGTTGAACGAGCAGTACTTC. J is TRBJ2-7 and V is TRBV30, with a weak D call TRBD1 (5 bases). The germline V and J ends were trimmed by 4 bases and 5 bases, with 9 bases remaining between them. CDR3 size: 11 residues. Looked up from germline, CDR1 is GTSNPN and CDR2 is SVGIG (reference sequence).

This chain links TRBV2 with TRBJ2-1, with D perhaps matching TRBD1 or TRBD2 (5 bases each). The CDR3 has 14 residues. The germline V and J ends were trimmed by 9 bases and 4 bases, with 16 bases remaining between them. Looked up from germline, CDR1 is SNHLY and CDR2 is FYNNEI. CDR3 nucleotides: TGTGCCAGTTTCGGGACCACGAATTACAATGAGCAGTTCTTC. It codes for CASFGTTNYNEQFF.

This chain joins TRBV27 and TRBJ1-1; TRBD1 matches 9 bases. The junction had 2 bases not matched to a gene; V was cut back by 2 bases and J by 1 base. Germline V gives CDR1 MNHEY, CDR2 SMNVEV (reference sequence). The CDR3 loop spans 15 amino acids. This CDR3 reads CASSLVGQGNTEAFF. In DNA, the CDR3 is TGTGCCAGCAGTTTAGTGGGACAGGGGAACACTGAAGCTTTCTTT.

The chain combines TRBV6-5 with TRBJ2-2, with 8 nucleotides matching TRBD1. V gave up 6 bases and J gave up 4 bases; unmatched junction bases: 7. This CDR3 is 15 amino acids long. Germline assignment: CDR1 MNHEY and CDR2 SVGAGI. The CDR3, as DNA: TGTGCCAGCAGCTATGACAGGGGCGGCACCGGGGAGCTGTTTTTT. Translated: CASSYDRGGTGELFF.

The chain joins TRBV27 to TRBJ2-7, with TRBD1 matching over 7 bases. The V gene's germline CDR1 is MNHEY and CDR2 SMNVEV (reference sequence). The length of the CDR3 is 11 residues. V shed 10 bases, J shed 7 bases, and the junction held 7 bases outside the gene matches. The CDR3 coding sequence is TGTGCCACTTACAGGGGTCGGGAGCAGTACTTC. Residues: CATYRGREQYF.